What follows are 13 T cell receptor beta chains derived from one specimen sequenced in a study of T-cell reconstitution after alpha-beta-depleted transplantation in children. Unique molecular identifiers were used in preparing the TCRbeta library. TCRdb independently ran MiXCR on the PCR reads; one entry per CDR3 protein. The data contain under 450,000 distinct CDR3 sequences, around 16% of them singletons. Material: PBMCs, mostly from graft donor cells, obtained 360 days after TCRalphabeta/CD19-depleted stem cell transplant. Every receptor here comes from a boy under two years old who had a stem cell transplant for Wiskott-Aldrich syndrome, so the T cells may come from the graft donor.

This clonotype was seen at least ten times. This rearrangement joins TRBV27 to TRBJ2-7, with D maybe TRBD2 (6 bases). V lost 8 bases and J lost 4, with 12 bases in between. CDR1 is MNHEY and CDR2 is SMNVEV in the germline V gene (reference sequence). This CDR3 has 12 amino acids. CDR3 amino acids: CASSRDFYEQYF. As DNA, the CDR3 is TGTGCCAGCTCAAGGGACTTTTACGAGCAGTACTTC.

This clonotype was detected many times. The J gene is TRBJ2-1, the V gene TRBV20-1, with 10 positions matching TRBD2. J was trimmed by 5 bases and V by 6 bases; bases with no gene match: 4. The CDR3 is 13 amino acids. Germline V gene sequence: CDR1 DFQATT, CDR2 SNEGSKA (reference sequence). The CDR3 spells CSAWTSGNNEQFF. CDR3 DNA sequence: TGCAGTGCGTGGACTAGCGGTAACAATGAGCAGTTCTTC.

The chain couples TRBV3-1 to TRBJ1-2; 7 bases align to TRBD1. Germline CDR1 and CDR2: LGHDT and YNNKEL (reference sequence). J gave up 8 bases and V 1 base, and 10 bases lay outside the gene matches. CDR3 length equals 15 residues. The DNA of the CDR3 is TGTGCCAGCAGCCAAGTCGACAGGGTAGAGAGCGGCTACACCTTC. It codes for CASSQVDRVESGYTF.

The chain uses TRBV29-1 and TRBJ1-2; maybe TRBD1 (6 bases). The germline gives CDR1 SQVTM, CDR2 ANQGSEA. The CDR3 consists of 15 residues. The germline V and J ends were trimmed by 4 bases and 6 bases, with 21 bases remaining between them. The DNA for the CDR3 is TGCAGCGTTGCGAGTCCGGGGGCAGGGCCCGATGGCTACACCTTC. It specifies CSVASPGAGPDGYTF. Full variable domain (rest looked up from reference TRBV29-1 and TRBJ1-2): SAVISQKPSRDICQRGTSLTIQCQVDSQVTMMFWYRQQPGQSLTLIATANQGSEATYESGFVIDKFPISRPNLTFSTLTVSNMSPEDSSIYLCSVASPGAGPDGYTFGSGTRLTVV.

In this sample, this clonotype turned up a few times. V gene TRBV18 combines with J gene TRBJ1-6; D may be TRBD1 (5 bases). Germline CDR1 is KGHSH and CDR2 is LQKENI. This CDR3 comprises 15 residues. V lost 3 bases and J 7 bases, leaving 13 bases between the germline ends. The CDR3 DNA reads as TGTGCCAGCTCACCCAACCGGGACGGGAATTCACCCCTCCACTTT. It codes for CASSPNRDGNSPLHF.

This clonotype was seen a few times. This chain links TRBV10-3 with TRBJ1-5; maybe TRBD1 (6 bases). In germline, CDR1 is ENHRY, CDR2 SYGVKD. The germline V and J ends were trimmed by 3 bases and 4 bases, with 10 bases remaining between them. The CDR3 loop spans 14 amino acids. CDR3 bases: TGTGCCATCAGTGAAGGTCAGGGGAATCAGCCCCAGCATTTT. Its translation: CAISEGQGNQPQHF.

The DNA of the CDR3 is TGCAGTGCTAGAGATTTTCGGGGAGGCAATGAGCAGTTCTTC. This encodes CSARDFRGGNEQFF. The chain joins TRBV20-1 to TRBJ2-1; TRBD2 is a possible D gene (6 bases). This CDR3 has 14 amino acids. Germline V lookup: CDR1 DFQATT, CDR2 SNEGSKA (reference sequence). V was trimmed by 0 bases and J by 6 bases, leaving 12 bases between them.

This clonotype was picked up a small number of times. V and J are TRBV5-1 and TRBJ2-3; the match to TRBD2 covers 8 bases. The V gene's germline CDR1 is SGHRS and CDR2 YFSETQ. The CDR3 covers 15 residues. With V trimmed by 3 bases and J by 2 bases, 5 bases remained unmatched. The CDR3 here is CASSSGGPITDTQYF. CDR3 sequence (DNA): TGCGCCAGCAGCTCGGGGGGGCCTATCACAGATACGCAGTATTTT. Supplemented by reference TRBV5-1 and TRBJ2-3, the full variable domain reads KAGVTQTPRYLIKTRGQQVTLSCSPISGHRSVSWYQQTPGQGLQFLFEYFSETQRNKGNFPGRFSGRQFSNSRSEMNVSTLELGDSALYLCASSSGGPITDTQYFGPGTRLTVL.

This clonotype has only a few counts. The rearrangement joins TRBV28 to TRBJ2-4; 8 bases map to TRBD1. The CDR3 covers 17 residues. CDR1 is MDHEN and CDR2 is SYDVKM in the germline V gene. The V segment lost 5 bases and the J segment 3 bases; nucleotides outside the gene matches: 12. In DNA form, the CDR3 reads TGTGCCAGCAGTATTGCCGCAGGGGGCAACGGCAAAAACATTCAGTACTTC. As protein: CASSIAAGGNGKNIQYF.

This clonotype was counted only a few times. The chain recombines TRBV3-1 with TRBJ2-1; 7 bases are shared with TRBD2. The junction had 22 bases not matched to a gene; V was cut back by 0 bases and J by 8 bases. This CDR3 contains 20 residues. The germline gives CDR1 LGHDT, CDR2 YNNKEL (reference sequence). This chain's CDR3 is CASSQDWTATIAGPFDEQFF. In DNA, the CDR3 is TGTGCCAGCAGCCAAGATTGGACCGCGACCATAGCGGGCCCCTTTGATGAGCAGTTCTTC.

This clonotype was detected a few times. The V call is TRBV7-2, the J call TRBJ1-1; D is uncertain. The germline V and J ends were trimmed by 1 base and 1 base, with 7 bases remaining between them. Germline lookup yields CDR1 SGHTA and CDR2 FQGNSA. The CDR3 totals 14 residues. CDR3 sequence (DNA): TGTGCCAGCAGCTTAGGAATGGCGAACACTGAAGCTTTCTTT. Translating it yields CASSLGMANTEAFF.

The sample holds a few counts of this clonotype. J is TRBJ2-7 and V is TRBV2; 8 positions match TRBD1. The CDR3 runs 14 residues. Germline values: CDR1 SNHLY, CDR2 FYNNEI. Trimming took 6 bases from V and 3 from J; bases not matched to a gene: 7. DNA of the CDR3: TGTGCCAGCAGAGGCCAGGGGGCCCGCTACGAGCAGTACTTC. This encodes CASRGQGARYEQYF.

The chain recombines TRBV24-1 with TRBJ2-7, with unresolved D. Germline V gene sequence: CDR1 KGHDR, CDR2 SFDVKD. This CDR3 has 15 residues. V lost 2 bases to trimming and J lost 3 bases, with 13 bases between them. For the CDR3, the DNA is TGTGCCACCAGTGATTCCAGTAGTGCTTACTACGAGCAGTACTTC. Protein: CATSDSSSAYYEQYF.